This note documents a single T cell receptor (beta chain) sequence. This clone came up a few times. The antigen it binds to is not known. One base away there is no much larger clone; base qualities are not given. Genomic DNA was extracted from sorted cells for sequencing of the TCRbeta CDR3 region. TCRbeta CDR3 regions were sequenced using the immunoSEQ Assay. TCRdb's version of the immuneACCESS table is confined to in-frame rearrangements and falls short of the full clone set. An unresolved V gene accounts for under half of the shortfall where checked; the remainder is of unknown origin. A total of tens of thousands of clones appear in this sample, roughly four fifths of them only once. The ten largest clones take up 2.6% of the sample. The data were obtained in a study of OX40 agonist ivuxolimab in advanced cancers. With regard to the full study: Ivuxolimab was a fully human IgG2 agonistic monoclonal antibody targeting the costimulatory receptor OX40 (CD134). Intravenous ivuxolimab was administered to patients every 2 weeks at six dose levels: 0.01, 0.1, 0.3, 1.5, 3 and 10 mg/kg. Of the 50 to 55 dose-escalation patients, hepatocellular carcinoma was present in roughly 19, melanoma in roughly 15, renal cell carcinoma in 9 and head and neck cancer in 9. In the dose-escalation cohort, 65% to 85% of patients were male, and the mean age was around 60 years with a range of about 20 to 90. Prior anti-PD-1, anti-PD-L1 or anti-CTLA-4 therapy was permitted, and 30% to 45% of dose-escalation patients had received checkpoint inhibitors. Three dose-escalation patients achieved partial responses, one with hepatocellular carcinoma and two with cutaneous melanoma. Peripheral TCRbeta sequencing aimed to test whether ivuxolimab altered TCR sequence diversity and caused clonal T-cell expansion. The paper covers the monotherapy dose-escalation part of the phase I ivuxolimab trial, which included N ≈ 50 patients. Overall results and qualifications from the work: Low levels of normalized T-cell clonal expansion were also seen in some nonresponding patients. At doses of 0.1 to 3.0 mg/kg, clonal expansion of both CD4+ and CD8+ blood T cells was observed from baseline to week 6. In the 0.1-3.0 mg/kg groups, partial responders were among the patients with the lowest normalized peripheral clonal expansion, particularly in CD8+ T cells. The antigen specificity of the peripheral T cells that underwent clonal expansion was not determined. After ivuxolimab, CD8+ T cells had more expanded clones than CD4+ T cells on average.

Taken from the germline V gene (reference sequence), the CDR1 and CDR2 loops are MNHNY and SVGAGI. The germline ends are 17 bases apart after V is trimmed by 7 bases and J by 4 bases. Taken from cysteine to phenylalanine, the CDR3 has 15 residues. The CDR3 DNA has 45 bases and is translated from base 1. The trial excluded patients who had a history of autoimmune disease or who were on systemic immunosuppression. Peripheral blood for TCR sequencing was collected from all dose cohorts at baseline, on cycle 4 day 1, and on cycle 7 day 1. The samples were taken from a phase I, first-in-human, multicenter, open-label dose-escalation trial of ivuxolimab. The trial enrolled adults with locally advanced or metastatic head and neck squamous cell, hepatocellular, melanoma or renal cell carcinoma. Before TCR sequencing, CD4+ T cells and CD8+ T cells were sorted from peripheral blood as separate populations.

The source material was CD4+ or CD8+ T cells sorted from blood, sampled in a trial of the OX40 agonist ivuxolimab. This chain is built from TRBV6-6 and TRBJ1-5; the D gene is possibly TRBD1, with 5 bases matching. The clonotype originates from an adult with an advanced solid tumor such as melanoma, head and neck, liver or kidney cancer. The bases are TGTGCCAGCATCGGGACCGGGAGGGGAAATCAGCCCCAGCATTTT. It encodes CASIGTGRGNQPQHF.